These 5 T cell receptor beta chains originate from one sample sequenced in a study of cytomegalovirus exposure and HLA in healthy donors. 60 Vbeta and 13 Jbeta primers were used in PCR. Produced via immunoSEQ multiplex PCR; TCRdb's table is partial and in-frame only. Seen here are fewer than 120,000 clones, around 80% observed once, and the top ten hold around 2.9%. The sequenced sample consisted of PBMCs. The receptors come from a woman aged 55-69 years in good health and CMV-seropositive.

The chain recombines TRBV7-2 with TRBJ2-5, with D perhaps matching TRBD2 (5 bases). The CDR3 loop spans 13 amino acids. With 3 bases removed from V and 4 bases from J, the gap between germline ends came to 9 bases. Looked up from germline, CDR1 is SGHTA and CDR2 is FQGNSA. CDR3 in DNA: TGTGCCAGCAGCTTCGGCGCGGGAGAGACCCAGTACTTC. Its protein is CASSFGAGETQYF. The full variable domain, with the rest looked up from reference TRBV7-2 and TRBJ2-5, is GAGVSQSPSNKVTEKGKDVELRCDPISGHTALYWYRQSLGQGLEFLIYFQGNSAPDKSGLPSDRFSAERTGGSVSTLTIQRTQQEDSAVYLCASSFGAGETQYFGPGTRLLVL.

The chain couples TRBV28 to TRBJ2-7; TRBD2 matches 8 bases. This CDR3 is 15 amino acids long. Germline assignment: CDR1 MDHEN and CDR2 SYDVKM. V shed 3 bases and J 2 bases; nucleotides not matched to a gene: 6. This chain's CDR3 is CASSFSGTRAYEQYF. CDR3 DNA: TGTGCCAGCAGTTTTTCCGGGACTAGAGCCTACGAGCAGTACTTC.

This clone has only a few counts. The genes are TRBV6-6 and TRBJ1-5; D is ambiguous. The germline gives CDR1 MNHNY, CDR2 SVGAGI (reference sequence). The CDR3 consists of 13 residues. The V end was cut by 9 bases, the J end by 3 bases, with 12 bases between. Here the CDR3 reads CASIWAHNQPQHF. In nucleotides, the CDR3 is TGTGCCAGTATTTGGGCCCACAATCAGCCCCAGCATTTT.

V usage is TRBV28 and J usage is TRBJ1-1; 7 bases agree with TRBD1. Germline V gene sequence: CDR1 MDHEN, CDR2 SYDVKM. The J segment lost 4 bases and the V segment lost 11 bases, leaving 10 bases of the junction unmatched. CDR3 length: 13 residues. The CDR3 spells CASRRGGITEAFF. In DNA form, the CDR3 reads TGTGCCTCCCGACGAGGGGGCATCACTGAAGCTTTCTTT.

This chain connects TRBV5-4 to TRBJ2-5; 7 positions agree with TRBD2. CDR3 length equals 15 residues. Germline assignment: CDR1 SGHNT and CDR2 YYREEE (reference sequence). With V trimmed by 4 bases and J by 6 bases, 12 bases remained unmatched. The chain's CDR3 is CASSPGTGGSKTQYF. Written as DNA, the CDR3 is TGTGCCAGCAGCCCGGGGACGGGGGGTAGCAAGACCCAGTACTTC.